This T cell receptor (beta chain) derives from a study of blood T cell repertoires in COVID-19. Method: immunoSEQ multiplex PCR; TCRdb's copy keeps in-frame clones and lacks some. Here the sample spans approximately 150,000 clones, around 89% being singletons. The CDR3 contains 13 residues. The V gene lost 10 bases and the J gene lost 0 bases, with 10 bases spanning the gap. Germline CDR1 and CDR2: ENHRY and SYGVKD. The chain couples TRBV10-3 to TRBJ1-5, with D unclear. This TCR was recovered from a man aged 18 to 29 with COVID-19, enrolled during active disease. What was sequenced was peripheral blood. In DNA, the CDR3 is TGTGCCACGGCAGGTGGTAGCAATCAGCCCCAGCATTTT. Encoded protein: CATAGGSNQPQHF.